The 24 T cell receptor beta chains below come from one sample, sequenced in a study of T cells in Graves' hyperthyroidism and ophthalmopathy. The TCR beta CDR3 regions underwent amplification using RNA transcripts as the source. With the HTBI primer set, the TCR CDR3 went through a first round of RT-PCR. TCRdb fed the multiplex PCR reads into MiXCR, producing one record per CDR3 protein. The sample records under 400,000 distinct CDR3 sequences, approximately 14% being singletons. Sequenced input: blood. The receptor source for this set is a woman aged 55 to 70 with Graves' hyperthyroidism.

This clonotype was counted once. The chain employs TRBV19 and TRBJ2-5; 10 bases line up with TRBD1. The junction had 3 bases not matched to a gene; V was cut back by 7 bases and J by 4 bases. The germline CDR1 and CDR2 sequences are LNHDA and SQIVND (reference sequence). This CDR3 is built from 13 residues. Here the CDR3 reads CASTTGGIETQYF. The CDR3 nucleotides are TGTGCCAGTACGACAGGGGGCATAGAGACCCAGTACTTC. The whole variable domain, filled in from reference TRBV19 and TRBJ2-5, reads DGGITQSPKYLFRKEGQNVTLSCEQNLNHDAMYWYRQDPGQGLRLIYYSQIVNDFQKGDIAEGYSVSREKKESFPLTVTSAQKNPTAFYLCASTTGGIETQYFGPGTRLLVL.

This clonotype was counted at least ten times. The chain joins TRBV5-1 to TRBJ2-1; tentatively, D is TRBD1 (5 bases). V was cut by 0 bases and J by 5 bases, with 12 bases left in between. This CDR3 comprises 15 residues. The V gene's germline CDR1 is SGHRS and CDR2 YFSETQ. CDR3 residues: CASSLEGSQNNEQFF. DNA of the CDR3: TGCGCCAGCAGCTTGGAGGGGTCCCAAAACAATGAGCAGTTCTTC.

Comments on this clonotype: A read error may account for a junction end that differs from germline. This sequence joins TRBV28 and TRBJ1-1; weak D call: TRBD1 (6 bases). The CDR3 runs 14 residues. Germline CDR1 reads MDHEN; CDR2 reads SYDVKM. DNA for the CDR3: TGTGGCAGCACTAAACAGGGTTGGGGGGCTGAAGCTTTCTTT. It is translated as CGSTKQGWGAEAFF.

A few counts support this clonotype. V usage is TRBV10-1 and J usage is TRBJ2-3, with D possibly being TRBD2 (6 bases). Per the germline V gene, CDR1 is WNHNN and CDR2 is SYGVQD (reference sequence). Trimming removed 8 bases from V and 3 bases from J, with 9 bases in between. CDR3 length equals 12 residues. CDR3 amino acids: CASGGTTDTQYF. Here the CDR3 DNA reads TGCGCCAGCGGCGGGACTACAGATACGCAGTATTTT.

This clonotype has a count of ten or more. This rearrangement joins TRBV29-1 to TRBJ1-4, with D possibly TRBD1 on 5 matching bases. Germline V gives CDR1 SQVTM, CDR2 ANQGSEA. V gave up 1 base and J gave up 8 bases, with 14 bases separating them. The CDR3 totals 14 residues. The CDR3 nucleotides are TGCAGCGTTGAAGGATCGGGGGTCGGGGAAAAACTGTTTTTT. It codes for CSVEGSGVGEKLFF.

J is TRBJ1-2 and V is TRBV6-5, with a tentative D call TRBD1 (5 bases). The CDR3 consists of 16 residues. With 0 bases removed from V and 6 bases from J, the gap between germline ends came to 17 bases. CDR1 MNHEY and CDR2 SVGAGI come from the germline V gene. CDR3 DNA sequence: TGTGCCAGCAGTTACTCGTTCGGGGGATTCCTGGATGGCTACACCTTC. Its translation is CASSYSFGGFLDGYTF.

This clonotype was recorded at least ten times. V usage is TRBV28 and J usage is TRBJ2-1; TRBD2 aligns across 10 bases. Germline V gene data show CDR1 as MDHEN and CDR2 as SYDVKM. The CDR3 covers 15 residues. Trimming removed 6 bases from V and 6 bases from J; junction bases left unmatched: 8. The CDR3 coding sequence is TGTGCCAGCAGCCCCGGGTCTAGCGGGAGCAATGAGCAGTTCTTC. Amino acids: CASSPGSSGSNEQFF.

This clonotype showed up just a few times. The chain joins TRBV19 to TRBJ2-1; D remains ambiguous. Trimming removed 1 base at V and 7 bases at J, with 8 bases between. Germline V lookup: CDR1 LNHDA, CDR2 SQIVND (reference sequence). The CDR3 is 13 amino acids. In DNA, the CDR3 is TGTGCCAGTAGTATAGGGCGAGGTAATGAGCAGTTCTTC. This sequence encodes CASSIGRGNEQFF. Looking up the rest from reference TRBV19 and TRBJ2-1 gives the full variable domain: DGGITQSPKYLFRKEGQNVTLSCEQNLNHDAMYWYRQDPGQGLRLIYYSQIVNDFQKGDIAEGYSVSREKKESFPLTVTSAQKNPTAFYLCASSIGRGNEQFFGPGTRLTVL.

This clonotype occurred many times. Since no conserved phenylalanine or tryptophan closes the CDR3, a read error is the likely cause. V is TRBV6-1 and J is TRBJ1-6; D gene unclear. The CDR3 extends over 18 amino acids. The V end was cut by 3 bases, the J end by 4 bases, with 19 bases between. In germline, CDR1 is MNHNS, CDR2 SASEGT. CDR3 protein: CASSEAFGTPEYNSPLHL. The CDR3 nucleotides are TGTGCCAGCAGTGAGGCATTCGGAACCCCCGAATATAATTCACCCCTCCACCTT.

At least ten counts were recorded for this clonotype. The J gene is TRBJ2-7, the V gene TRBV30; 9 nucleotides match TRBD1. This CDR3 has 14 amino acids. From germline, CDR1 is GTSNPN and CDR2 SVGIG (reference sequence). The trim removed 2 bases at V and 5 bases at J, leaving 7 bases unmatched. CDR3 amino acids: CAWSLGQGFNEQYF. The DNA for the CDR3 is TGTGCCTGGAGTTTGGGACAGGGTTTTAACGAGCAGTACTTC.

This clonotype was detected ten times or more. V usage is TRBV7-9 and J usage is TRBJ1-1, with 7 bases lining up with TRBD1. The germline V gene has CDR1 SEHNR and CDR2 FQNEAQ (reference sequence). The CDR3 is made up of 14 amino acids. J gave up 3 bases and V 4 bases, and 5 bases lay outside the gene matches. This CDR3 reads CASSSTGADTEAFF. The CDR3 nucleotides read TGTGCCAGCAGCTCAACAGGGGCCGACACTGAAGCTTTCTTT.

This clonotype was counted at least ten times. The chain is built from TRBV20-1 and TRBJ1-1; D is unresolved. The germline V and J ends were trimmed by 0 bases and 0 bases, with 17 bases remaining between them. The germline V gene encodes CDR1 DFQATT and CDR2 SNEGSKA (reference sequence). CDR3 length equals 17 residues. The CDR3 region has the DNA TGCAGTGCTAGAGACCTTGGGATGTATCCGATGAACACTGAAGCTTTCTTT. As protein: CSARDLGMYPMNTEAFF.

Ten or more counts support this clonotype. The chain couples TRBV2 to TRBJ2-7; 7 bases are a match to TRBD2. The CDR3 consists of 12 residues. With V trimmed by 8 bases and J by 5 bases, 6 bases remained unmatched. Germline V lookup: CDR1 SNHLY, CDR2 FYNNEI. The CDR3 loop reads CASGRLAHEQYF. CDR3 coding DNA: TGTGCCAGCGGGCGACTAGCCCACGAGCAGTACTTC.

This clonotype appeared once. The V call is TRBV14, the J call TRBJ1-1, with TRBD1 as a possible D gene (5 bases). Trimming removed 0 bases at V and 0 bases at J, with 14 bases between. CDR3 length equals 17 residues. CDR1 is SGHDN and CDR2 is FVKESK in the germline V gene. The chain's CDR3 is CASSQETGGWMNTEAFF. The CDR3 coding sequence is TGTGCCAGCAGCCAAGAAACGGGGGGTTGGATGAACACTGAAGCTTTCTTT.

The chain employs TRBV6-9 and TRBJ1-5, with 7 bases matching TRBD1. Trimming at V came to 3 bases and at J to 4 bases, leaving 3 bases not matched to a gene. The CDR3 contains 14 residues. Germline assignment: CDR1 MNHGY and CDR2 SVAAGI. The CDR3 nucleotides read TGTGCCAGCAGTTACTTACAGGGGAATCAGCCCCAGCATTTT. Translated, it gives CASSYLQGNQPQHF.

This clonotype was recorded a few times. The chain recombines TRBV6-4 with TRBJ1-1; possible D gene TRBD1, 5 bases. V gave up 5 bases and J gave up 3 bases, with 16 bases separating them. CDR1 MRHNA and CDR2 SNTAGT come from the germline V gene. CDR3 length: 15 residues. The DNA for the CDR3 is TGTGCCAGCAGTTCTCCTACCGGGGGGGACACTGAAGCTTTCTTT. This sequence encodes CASSSPTGGDTEAFF.

This clonotype has just a few counts. The junction departs from germline at one end; a sequencing error may be responsible. The chain recombines TRBV20-1 with TRBJ1-6; tentatively, D is TRBD1 (6 bases). The CDR3 loop spans 14 amino acids. Looked up from germline, CDR1 is DFQATT and CDR2 is SNEGSKA (reference sequence). The CDR3 is CSAKQGVGNSPLHF. CDR3 DNA: TGCAGCGCTAAACAGGGAGTTGGCAATTCACCCCTCCACTTT.

This clonotype was seen repeatedly, ten times or more. The CDR3 reads CASRRSGRFYEQYF. The CDR3 DNA is TGTGCCAGCAGGCGGAGCGGGAGATTTTACGAGCAGTACTTC. V is TRBV2 and J is TRBJ2-7, with 8 nucleotides matching TRBD2. J gave up 4 bases and V 6 bases, and 8 bases lay outside the gene matches. The CDR3 is 14 residues long. Germline assignment: CDR1 SNHLY and CDR2 FYNNEI.

This chain links TRBV24-1 with TRBJ2-7; 10 bases fit TRBD2. Germline V gene lookup returns CDR1 KGHDR and CDR2 SFDVKD. The CDR3 runs to 15 residues. V shed 4 bases, J shed 3 bases, and the junction held 5 bases outside the gene matches. CDR3 coding DNA: TGTGCCACCAGTGACTCTCTAGCGGGAGTCTACGAGCAGTACTTC. Encoded protein: CATSDSLAGVYEQYF.

The rearrangement uses TRBV20-1 and TRBJ2-1, with 9 positions matching TRBD1. Germline lookup yields CDR1 DFQATT and CDR2 SNEGSKA (reference sequence). This CDR3 contains 15 residues. Germline trimming cut 3 bases from V and 8 bases from J; bases unmatched to any gene: 11. The CDR3 reads CSARGWGQGFDEQFF. Written as DNA, the CDR3 is TGCAGTGCTAGGGGGTGGGGACAGGGTTTCGATGAGCAGTTCTTC.

This clonotype was counted many times. The J gene is TRBJ2-5, the V gene TRBV10-3, with 10 bases that match TRBD2. The CDR3 is 17 residues long. Germline trimming cut 10 bases from V and 2 bases from J; bases unmatched to any gene: 16. Germline V gene data show CDR1 as ENHRY and CDR2 as SYGVKD. Here the CDR3 DNA reads TGTGCCACCATAGCGTCTAGCGGGAGAGTTGGGCAAGAGACCCAGTACTTC. Amino acids: CATIASSGRVGQETQYF.

This clonotype has ten or more counts. The genes are TRBV18 and TRBJ1-5, with a weak D call TRBD1 (5 bases). The CDR3 contains 15 residues. CDR1 KGHSH and CDR2 LQKENI come from the germline V gene. V was pared by 4 bases and J by 5 bases, with 15 bases between. CDR3 in amino acids: CASSLTRDGYQPQHF. The CDR3 DNA sequence: TGTGCCAGCTCACTGACTCGGGACGGATATCAGCCCCAGCATTTT.

This clonotype was detected many times. This rearrangement joins TRBV27 to TRBJ2-2, with TRBD2 matching over 7 bases. CDR1 and CDR2 (germline): MNHEY, SMNVEV (reference sequence). V gave up 1 base and J gave up 4 bases; unmatched junction bases: 6. CDR3 size: 16 residues. Here the CDR3 DNA reads TGTGCCAGCAGTTTATATGGACTAGGGGTCACCGGGGAGCTGTTTTTT. Encoded protein: CASSLYGLGVTGELFF.

As to this clonotype: This may be a read error, as it is one base from a much larger clone. V gene TRBV7-9 combines with J gene TRBJ2-7; 7 positions match TRBD1. From germline, CDR1 is SEHNR and CDR2 FQNEAQ (reference sequence). The CDR3 spans 14 residues. Losses at the gene ends were 3 bases for V and 7 bases for J; bases not matched to a gene: 9. CDR3 region: CASSFRDSSREQYF. CDR3 sequence (DNA): TGTGCCAGCAGCTTCCGGGACAGCTCTCGAGAGCAGTACTTC. Drawing the rest from reference TRBV7-9 and TRBJ2-7, the complete variable domain is DTGVSQNPRHKITKRGQNVTFRCDPISEHNRLYWYRQTLGQGPEFLTYFQNEAQLEKSRLLSDRFSAERPKGSFSTLEIQRTEQGDSAMYLCASSFRDSSREQYFGPGTRLTVT.